These 2 T cell receptor beta chains came from one sample sequenced in a study of tumor-infiltrating lymphocytes in primary liver carcinoma. A primer in the constant region served to generate TCR beta cDNA from about 470 ng of total RNA. It was through three nested multiplex PCR rounds of slightly modified ARM-PCR that TCR beta libraries arose. A C-beta reverse primer was combined with TRBV1-TRBV30 forward primers in the first two PCR rounds, and each round had approximately 10 cycles. TCRdb re-called the multiplex PCR reads through MiXCR, storing one row per CDR3 protein. The repertoire includes about 350,000 distinct CDR3 sequences, about 65% of them detected once, and under 8% sits in the top ten. Extraction also yielded germline DNA, while blood RNA was obtained from unsorted whole blood. Material for sequencing was peripheral blood. These receptors were taken from a man aged 35 to 55 with primary liver carcinoma and hepatitis B virus infection.

This clonotype has ten or more counts. The chain employs TRBV29-1 and TRBJ2-1; a possible D gene is TRBD2 (5 bases). Germline lookup yields CDR1 SQVTM and CDR2 ANQGSEA. This CDR3 region has 12 residues. Trimming left V 1 base short and J 9 bases short, with 10 bases between. The CDR3 here is CSVEGVRGEQFF. The CDR3 DNA reads as TGCAGCGTTGAAGGTGTCCGGGGTGAGCAGTTCTTC.

This clonotype was detected only a few times. In nucleotides, the CDR3 is TGTGCCAGCAGCCCCACCTACGGGATCCTTGGCTCTGGGGCCAACGTCCTGACTTTC. Encoded protein: CASSPTYGILGSGANVLTF. J is TRBJ2-6 and V is TRBV5-4; D is possibly TRBD2 (5 bases). There are 19 residues in the CDR3. V lost 4 bases to trimming and J lost 0 bases, with 20 bases between them. Germline loops: CDR1 SGHNT, CDR2 YYREEE (reference sequence).